This entry describes one T cell receptor beta chain. Its matching antigen is unknown. This sample was taken from a study of Graves' ophthalmopathy and Graves' hyperthyroidism. Whole-study context: At the time of initial diagnosis and before any treatment, peripheral blood was collected. Study-level results: The model's prediction of ophthalmopathy progression had roughly 70% sensitivity and 72% to 85% specificity.

RNA transcripts served as template for amplifying TCR beta CDR3 sequences. Second-round multiplex PCR came after a first-round RT-PCR that employed HTBI primers. TCRdb redid the calling of the multiplex PCR reads with MiXCR, one entry per CDR3 protein. The table includes some 15,000 distinct CDR3 sequences, approximately 53% detected once. None of the included patients had other autoimmune diseases, uncontrolled infections, pregnancy or lactation, as these led to exclusion. Clinical symptoms and serum thyroxine were used for diagnosis; TRAb, thyroid ultrasound and orbital computed tomography were also relied on. The V end lost 5 bases, the J end lost 4 bases, and 16 bases lay between the germline ends. The CDR3 spans 15 residues. Germline loops: CDR1 SGHDN, CDR2 FVKESK.

The V gene is TRBV14, the J gene TRBJ2-3; possibly TRBD1 or TRBD2 for D (6 bases each). The clonotype originates from a woman aged 30 to 39 with Graves' ophthalmopathy. Sequencing was carried out using peripheral blood. As DNA, the CDR3 is TGTGCCAGCAGCGCGGGACAAAAAGGACCAGATACGCAGTATTTT. It yields the protein CASSAGQKGPDTQYF.